This TCR beta chain came from a study of cytomegalovirus exposure and HLA in healthy donors. Whole-study findings and limits: The authors later found most CMV-associated TCR beta chains appeared HLA-restricted.

This PCR relied on a set of 60 Vbeta primers and 13 Jbeta primers. The assay was immunoSEQ multiplex PCR, and TCRdb's table has in-frame clones only and misses some. This table holds about 170,000 clones, 82% found once. Notes on this clone: Its target is unknown. It is likely a read error, because the conserved phenylalanine at the end of the CDR3 is missing.

This CDR3 contains 15 residues. The germline gives CDR1 SQVTM, CDR2 ANQGSEA. Trimming removed 4 bases from V and 0 bases from J; junction bases left unmatched: 6. The chain carries TRBV29-1 and TRBJ1-2, with 9 bases that match TRBD1. The source is a male donor in good health and CMV-seronegative. Input material: PBMCs. In DNA, the CDR3 is TGCAGCGTTGGGGACAGGGCCAATGCTAACTATGGCTACACCCTC. This codes for CSVGDRANANYGYTL.